These 32 T cell receptor beta chains share one sample of origin, sequenced in a study of technical replicates of blood from a few donors. Data came from immunoSEQ multiplex PCR; TCRdb stores just in-frame clones and leaves some out. The data show 50,000 to 70,000 clones, approximately 86% seen once. Sequenced: PBMCs. These receptors were collected from a human donor in good health. Some clones in this sample may be carry-over from other donors' samples.

CDR3 nucleotides: TGTGCCAGCAGCTTAGGAGCCCTCACCACTGAAGCTTTCTTT. This sequence encodes CASSLGALTTEAFF. This sequence joins TRBV7-9 and TRBJ1-1; unclear D gene. Trimming left V 1 base short and J 4 bases short, with 10 bases between. CDR1 and CDR2 (germline): SEHNR, FQNEAQ (reference sequence). This CDR3 has 14 residues.

This rearrangement joins TRBV18 to TRBJ1-5; no clear D. The germline gives CDR1 KGHSH, CDR2 LQKENI. CDR3 length: 15 amino acids. The ends were cut back, 3 bases at V and 0 bases at J, with 9 bases in the middle. The CDR3: CASSPVHNSNQPQHF. The CDR3 DNA sequence: TGTGCCAGCTCACCGGTCCACAATAGCAATCAGCCCCAGCATTTT.

This clone appeared a few times. The J gene is TRBJ1-1, the V gene TRBV4-3; D call uncertain. Deletions cut 1 base from V and 3 bases from J, with 12 bases between. Per germline, CDR1 LGHNA and CDR2 YSLEER. This CDR3 has 15 amino acids. The CDR3 nucleotides read TGCGCCAGCAGCCAAGTGGGGAGGGAGTACACTGAAGCTTTCTTT. It codes for CASSQVGREYTEAFF.

V usage is TRBV7-2 and J usage is TRBJ1-6; no clear D. The CDR3 contains 12 residues. Germline V gene lookup returns CDR1 SGHTA and CDR2 FQGNSA. Between the trimmed V and J ends, which lost 7 bases and 6 bases, there was a span of 7 bases. CDR3 in DNA: TGTGCCAGCACAACAGCTAATTCACCCCTCCACTTT. Protein product: CASTTANSPLHF.

The V call is TRBV7-8, the J call TRBJ1-1; D remains unclear. The CDR3 sequence is 14 residues long. Germline CDR1 and CDR2: SGHVS and FQNEAQ. V lost 8 bases and J 1 base, leaving 14 bases between the germline ends. CDR3 in DNA: TGTGCCAGCGCCTTGGCGGAAGGGAACACTGAAGCTTTCTTT. This gives the protein CASALAEGNTEAFF.

The V gene is TRBV6-5, the J gene TRBJ1-3; D is undetermined. Germline CDR1 and CDR2: MNHEY and SVGAGI. V was shortened by 3 bases and J by 0 bases, with 3 bases between the two germline ends. This CDR3 is built from 13 residues. This chain's CDR3 is CASSYRSGNTIYF. In DNA form, the CDR3 reads TGTGCCAGCAGTTATCGCTCTGGAAACACCATATATTTT.

This clone was observed a few times. The rearrangement links TRBV6-4 to TRBJ1-1; 7 bases are a match to TRBD1. The CDR3 loop spans 14 amino acids. Germline trimming cut 6 bases from V and 0 bases from J; bases unmatched to any gene: 4. From germline, CDR1 is MRHNA and CDR2 SNTAGT. The CDR3 DNA reads as TGTGCCAGCAGACCGACAGGGATGAACACTGAAGCTTTCTTT. Translating it yields CASRPTGMNTEAFF.

This chain connects TRBV4-1 to TRBJ2-5, with D hard to call. Trimming pared 1 base from V and 5 bases from J, leaving 8 bases between. The CDR3 runs 13 residues. Germline CDR1 is MGHRA and CDR2 is YSYEKL. The CDR3 DNA reads TGCGCCAGCAGCCAAGGCAATCGGGAGACCCAGTACTTC. It specifies CASSQGNRETQYF.

The chain combines TRBV7-9 with TRBJ2-2; no clear D gene. V lost 2 bases and J 1 base, leaving 8 bases between the germline ends. Germline loops: CDR1 SEHNR, CDR2 FQNEAQ (reference sequence). CDR3 length equals 15 residues. CDR3 DNA: TGTGCCAGCAGCTTAAGTACAAAGAACACCGGGGAGCTGTTTTTT. Its translation: CASSLSTKNTGELFF. The complete variable domain, with remaining parts taken from reference TRBV7-9 and TRBJ2-2, reads DTGVSQNPRHKITKRGQNVTFRCDPISEHNRLYWYRQTLGQGPEFLTYFQNEAQLEKSRLLSDRFSAERPKGSFSTLEIQRTEQGDSAMYLCASSLSTKNTGELFFGEGSRLTVL.

This clone has just one count. The V call is TRBV5-1, the J call TRBJ2-3; possible D gene TRBD2, 5 bases. CDR3 length: 16 amino acids. The V gene's germline CDR1 is SGHRS and CDR2 YFSETQ. V was pared by 4 bases and J by 7 bases, with 22 bases between. The CDR3 spells CASSIRQRSTGNTQYF. The CDR3 DNA sequence: TGCGCCAGCAGCATACGGCAGCGGAGTACGGGGAATACGCAGTATTTT.

The J gene is TRBJ1-5, the V gene TRBV5-8, with a weak D call TRBD1 (5 bases). The CDR3 spans 15 residues. V shed 4 bases and J shed 0 bases, with 11 bases lying between them. The germline CDR1 and CDR2 sequences are SGHTS and YDEGEE. CDR3 in amino acids: CASSPRGYSNQPQHF. The CDR3 DNA follows: TGTGCCAGCAGCCCAAGGGGTTATAGCAATCAGCCCCAGCATTTT.

The V gene is TRBV2, the J gene TRBJ1-6, with D possibly being TRBD1 (6 bases). Germline V gene sequence: CDR1 SNHLY, CDR2 FYNNEI. Between the trimmed V and J ends, which lost 6 bases and 6 bases, there was a span of 9 bases. This CDR3 spans 13 amino acids. The CDR3 region is CASRAGVNSPLHF. In DNA form, the CDR3 reads TGTGCCAGCAGAGCAGGGGTTAATTCACCCCTCCACTTT.

J is TRBJ2-1 and V is TRBV5-1; 10 bases align to TRBD1. The trim removed 4 bases at V and 0 bases at J, leaving 7 bases unmatched. The CDR3 is made up of 17 amino acids. Germline-derived CDR1 and CDR2 are SGHRS and YFSETQ. CDR3 region: CASSPTRDRGSYNEQFF. The CDR3 DNA is TGCGCCAGCAGCCCCACTCGGGACAGGGGCTCCTACAATGAGCAGTTCTTC.

This chain connects TRBV30 to TRBJ1-2; weak D call: TRBD1 (5 bases). The V end was cut by 3 bases, the J end by 8 bases, with 13 bases between. The CDR3 totals 12 residues. Germline CDR1 reads GTSNPN; CDR2 reads SVGIG (reference sequence). The CDR3 coding sequence is TGTGCCTGGAGCCGCAGGGAAGAAGGCTACACCTTC. The encoded protein is CAWSRREEGYTF.

This chain links TRBV23-1 with TRBJ1-2, with TRBD1 matching 10 bases. TRBV23-1 has ORF status, its function being uncertain. The CDR3 length is 14 residues. With V trimmed by 5 bases and J by 4 bases, 4 bases remained unmatched. The CDR3 is CASSGTGEVYGYTF. CDR3 DNA: TGCGCCAGCAGTGGGACAGGGGAAGTCTATGGCTACACCTTC.

This chain links TRBV5-4 with TRBJ2-5; possible D gene TRBD1, 5 bases. Trimming removed 7 bases from V and 0 bases from J, with 13 bases in between. CDR1 and CDR2 from the germline V gene are SGHNT and YYREEE (reference sequence). CDR3 size: 14 residues. In nucleotides, the CDR3 is TGTGCCAGCCACTTACAGGCGTACCAAGAGACCCAGTACTTC. It encodes CASHLQAYQETQYF.

The chain links TRBV18 to TRBJ2-7, with 7 bases lining up with TRBD1. Germline CDR1 is KGHSH and CDR2 is LQKENI. J lost 0 bases, V lost 1 base, and 3 bases had no gene match. The CDR3 is made up of 15 amino acids. DNA of the CDR3: TGTGCCAGCTCACCACAGGGGGCTTCCTCCTACGAGCAGTACTTC. Translating it yields CASSPQGASSYEQYF.

The genes are TRBV5-1 and TRBJ2-7, with TRBD2 identical over 11 bases. V lost 4 bases, J lost 3 bases, and 3 bases stayed unmatched. Germline CDR1 reads SGHRS; CDR2 reads YFSETQ. This CDR3 comprises 14 residues. The CDR3 nucleotides are TGCGCCAGCAGCGTTACTAGCGGGAGCTACGAGCAGTACTTC. Its translation is CASSVTSGSYEQYF.

The chain carries TRBV7-6 and TRBJ1-6, with TRBD1 matching 7 bases. With 4 bases clipped from V and 7 bases from J, the junction kept 7 bases outside the gene matches. The CDR3 totals 15 residues. The germline CDR1 and CDR2 sequences are SGHVS and FNYEAQ. The DNA for the CDR3 is TGTGCCAGCAGCTCGGGACAGATAGGAAATTCACCCCTCCACTTT. Residues: CASSSGQIGNSPLHF.

CDR3 sequence: CATSRDSGGGNYEQYF. The DNA for the CDR3 is TGTGCCACCAGCAGAGATTCTGGCGGGGGGAACTACGAGCAGTACTTC. V usage is TRBV15 and J usage is TRBJ2-7; TRBD2 aligns across 8 bases. The J segment lost 3 bases and the V segment lost 0 bases, leaving 7 bases of the junction unmatched. CDR3 length: 16 residues. The germline V gene has CDR1 LNHNV and CDR2 YYDKDF (reference sequence).

The V call is TRBV5-6, the J call TRBJ1-5, with D perhaps matching TRBD1 (6 bases). This CDR3 contains 14 residues. Trimming removed 4 bases from V and 0 bases from J, with 8 bases in between. Per the germline V gene, CDR1 is SGHDT and CDR2 is YYEEEE. The CDR3 here is CASSTRGSNQPQHF. The CDR3 DNA reads TGTGCCAGCAGCACCAGGGGTAGCAATCAGCCCCAGCATTTT.

This clone has just one count. The V and J genes are TRBV27 and TRBJ1-1, with D possibly being TRBD1 (6 bases). CDR1 and CDR2 from the germline V gene are MNHEY and SMNVEV (reference sequence). V lost 6 bases to trimming and J lost 3 bases, with 14 bases between them. The CDR3 length is 14 residues. The CDR3 spells CASRHQGPDTEAFF. The DNA of the CDR3 is TGTGCCAGCAGACACCAGGGGCCGGACACTGAAGCTTTCTTT.

CDR3 amino acids: CASGWPGTYEQYF. The CDR3 DNA sequence: TGTGCTAGTGGTTGGCCGGGGACCTACGAGCAGTACTTC. J is TRBJ2-7 and V is TRBV12-5, with D tentatively TRBD2 (5 bases). The germline V gene encodes CDR1 LGHNT and CDR2 FRNRAP. The CDR3 runs to 13 residues. Trimming stripped 4 bases from V and 2 bases from J, with 9 bases between.

V and J are TRBV7-6 and TRBJ2-7; a possible D gene is TRBD1 (6 bases). Looked up from germline, CDR1 is SGHVS and CDR2 is FNYEAQ. The CDR3 contains 13 residues. The V end lost 2 bases, the J end lost 3 bases, and 8 bases lay between the germline ends. Written as DNA, the CDR3 is TGTGCCAGCAGCTTACAGGACAGCTACGAGCAGTACTTC. Its translation is CASSLQDSYEQYF.

The J gene is TRBJ2-1, the V gene TRBV30; tentative D call: TRBD2 (5 bases). This CDR3 spans 15 amino acids. Germline assignment: CDR1 GTSNPN and CDR2 SVGIG (reference sequence). V gave up 7 bases and J gave up 3 bases, with 19 bases separating them. The CDR3 region is CASAQPVAFYNEQFF. CDR3 nucleotides: TGTGCCTCAGCCCAACCAGTAGCGTTCTACAATGAGCAGTTCTTC. The whole variable domain, filled in from reference TRBV30 and TRBJ2-1, reads SQTIHQWPATLVQPVGSPLSLECTVEGTSNPNLYWYRQAAGRGLQLLFYSVGIGQISSEVPQNLSASRPQDRQFILSSKKLLLSDSGFYLCASAQPVAFYNEQFFGPGTRLTVL.

This sequence joins TRBV7-8 and TRBJ1-1; the D is unclear. Germline lookup yields CDR1 SGHVS and CDR2 FQNEAQ. The CDR3 loop spans 16 amino acids. V was shortened by 5 bases and J by 6 bases, with 22 bases between the two germline ends. CDR3 DNA sequence: TGTGCCAGCAGCACAGTGCAAACGGGATACATCGCTGAAGCTTTCTTT. Amino acid sequence: CASSTVQTGYIAEAFF.

The chain recombines TRBV25-1 with TRBJ1-6, with 10 bases aligning to TRBD1. This CDR3 contains 16 residues. The ends lost 5 bases at V and 5 bases at J; junction bases unmatched: 6. Germline CDR1 and CDR2: MGHDK and SYGVNS. The CDR3 reads CASSKGTGEDNSPLHF. Here the CDR3 DNA reads TGTGCCAGCAGTAAAGGGACAGGGGAAGATAATTCACCCCTCCACTTT.

In its sample, this clone was seen a few times. The chain recombines TRBV13 with TRBJ2-1; TRBD1 agrees at 11 bases. The CDR3 is 14 amino acids. Germline trimming cut 4 bases from V and 10 bases from J; bases unmatched to any gene: 6. The germline gives CDR1 PRHDT, CDR2 FYEKMQ (reference sequence). CDR3 DNA: TGTGCCAGCAGCTGGGGACAGGGGGGGCGGGAGCAGTTCTTC. It codes for CASSWGQGGREQFF.

This chain joins TRBV9 and TRBJ2-3; TRBD2 aligns across 8 bases. With 3 bases clipped from V and 4 bases from J, the junction kept 7 bases outside the gene matches. Germline CDR1 SGDLS, CDR2 YYNGEE. CDR3 size: 15 residues. The CDR3 is CASSEMGLVADTQYF. In DNA form, the CDR3 reads TGTGCCAGCAGCGAGATGGGACTAGTGGCAGATACGCAGTATTTT.

The DNA for the CDR3 is TGTGCCAGCAGCCAAGGGGCTAGCGGGGGTTACACAGATACGCAGTATTTT. It encodes CASSQGASGGYTDTQYF. The chain carries TRBV4-2 and TRBJ2-3; 10 nucleotides align to TRBD2. CDR1 and CDR2 from the germline V gene are LGHNA and YNFKEQ. CDR3 length: 17 residues. Trimming took 1 base from V and 2 from J; bases not matched to a gene: 6.

The V and J genes are TRBV5-4 and TRBJ1-2, with 9 bases lining up with TRBD1. J lost 2 bases, V lost 4 bases, and 6 bases had no gene match. The V gene's germline CDR1 is SGHNT and CDR2 YYREEE (reference sequence). The CDR3 is 15 residues long. The CDR3 region has the DNA TGTGCCAGCAGCGGATCCGGGACAGGGAACTATGGCTACACCTTC. Its translation: CASSGSGTGNYGYTF. The entire variable domain, with the rest obtained from reference TRBV5-4 and TRBJ1-2, is as follows: ETGVTQSPTHLIKTRGQQVTLRCSSQSGHNTVSWYQQALGQGPQFIFQYYREEENGRGNFPPRFSGLQFPNYSSELNVNALELDDSALYLCASSGSGTGNYGYTFGSGTRLTVV.

This chain links TRBV28 with TRBJ2-3; 9 bases are a match to TRBD2. The germline gives CDR1 MDHEN, CDR2 SYDVKM. The CDR3 runs to 14 residues. Germline trimming cut 5 bases from V and 8 bases from J; bases unmatched to any gene: 8. CDR3 residues: CASSTLAGDLTQYF. CDR3 sequence (DNA): TGTGCCAGCAGTACTTTAGCGGGAGATCTTACGCAGTATTTT.